Shown below are 18 T cell receptor beta chains from a single sample sequenced in a study of T cell repertoires in cytomegalovirus infection (dated by TCRdb to the late 2010s). The sample's treatment or condition label, in plain terms: in vitro stimulation with specific CMV peptide epitopes to enrich CMV-specific T cells. For these receptors, no antigen is known. The reads were generated on an Illumina HiSeq 1500. TCRdb passed the public sequencing reads through fastp at Q25 and MiXCR, retaining productive beta sequences. Rows with one shared CDR3 protein collapse into an entry with the most common genes and DNA. This sample holds around 800,000 distinct CDR3 sequences; 30% to 35% were observed only once. The top ten hold roughly an eighth of the sample. Specimen: cultured CD8+ T cells from PBMCs, collected from culture after CMV antigen stimulation. The receptors come from a human donor in good health (CMV status not recorded). Some clones in this sample may be carry-over from other donors' samples.

This clonotype was counted at least ten times. The rearrangement joins TRBV7-9 to TRBJ1-1, with no clear D. V lost 1 base and J lost 4, with 4 bases in between. CDR1 is SEHNR and CDR2 is FQNEAQ in the germline V gene (reference sequence). This CDR3 has 12 residues. CDR3 bases: TGTGCCAGCAGCTTAGGGACCACTGAAGCTTTCTTT. Its protein is CASSLGTTEAFF. Filled out from reference TRBV7-9 and TRBJ1-1, the complete variable domain reads DTGVSQNPRHKITKRGQNVTFRCDPISEHNRLYWYRQTLGQGPEFLTYFQNEAQLEKSRLLSDRFSAERPKGSFSTLEIQRTEQGDSAMYLCASSLGTTEAFFGQGTRLTVV.

This chain links TRBV12-3 or TRBV12-4 with TRBJ1-1, with 8 bases that match TRBD1. V trimming: 5 bases; J trimming: 5 bases; junction bases outside the gene matches: 10. This CDR3 region has 15 residues. Here the CDR3 reads CASSTPGQGFTEAFF. CDR3 nucleotides: TGTGCCAGCAGTACCCCCGGACAGGGATTTACTGAAGCTTTCTTT.

The sample holds a few counts of this clonotype. The rearrangement uses TRBV13 and TRBJ2-7; 7 bases fit TRBD1. V shed 7 bases and J 5 bases; nucleotides not matched to a gene: 11. The CDR3 is 14 amino acids. Germline CDR1 and CDR2: PRHDT and FYEKMQ (reference sequence). CDR3 amino acids: CASMLTGTFHEQYF. CDR3 sequence (DNA): TGTGCCAGCATGCTGACAGGGACCTTCCACGAGCAGTACTTC.

This clonotype was detected only a few times. The V call is TRBV4-1, the J call TRBJ2-7; a possible D gene is TRBD1 (6 bases). Trimming left V 2 bases short and J 0 bases short, with 17 bases between. Looked up from germline, CDR1 is MGHRA and CDR2 is YSYEKL. CDR3 length: 17 amino acids. The CDR3 DNA reads as TGCGCCAGCAGCCAACTCCACACAGGGTCCCCCTCCTACGAGCAGTACTTC. Protein product: CASSQLHTGSPSYEQYF.

The rearrangement joins TRBV6-2 or TRBV6-3 to TRBJ2-5, with 9 bases that match TRBD1. V shed 2 bases and J 5 bases; nucleotides not matched to a gene: 15. The CDR3 contains 18 residues. Germline V gives CDR1 MNHEY, CDR2 SVGEGT. The CDR3 region has the DNA TGTGCCAGCAGTTACCCCTATTGGAAACAGGGGGCCGTGGAGACCCAGTACTTC. As protein: CASSYPYWKQGAVETQYF.

This clonotype has only one observation. The genes are TRBV6-2 or TRBV6-3 and TRBJ2-1, with TRBD1 matching 7 bases. The CDR3 is made up of 16 amino acids. Germline CDR1 MNHEY, CDR2 SVGEGT. J gave up 4 bases and V 0 bases, and 6 bases lay outside the gene matches. CDR3 protein: CASSYSVGQLYNEQFF. CDR3 coding DNA: TGTGCCAGCAGTTACTCGGTGGGACAGTTGTACAATGAGCAGTTCTTC.

This clonotype showed up just a few times. This sequence joins TRBV7-6 and TRBJ2-2; TRBD2 aligns across 9 bases. V shed 4 bases and J 7 bases; nucleotides not matched to a gene: 10. This CDR3 contains 16 residues. Germline V lookup: CDR1 SGHVS, CDR2 FNYEAQ. The CDR3 protein is CASSSPWKAGGGELFF. CDR3 DNA: TGTGCCAGCAGCTCCCCCTGGAAAGCGGGGGGCGGGGAGCTGTTTTTT.

V gene TRBV5-6 combines with J gene TRBJ2-1; TRBD2 matches 7 bases. The ends lost 2 bases at V and 3 bases at J; junction bases unmatched: 5. Germline-derived CDR1 and CDR2 are SGHDT and YYEEEE. This CDR3 spans 15 amino acids. The CDR3 DNA reads TGTGCCAGCAGCTTCAACGGGGGGATCTACAATGAGCAGTTCTTC. Protein sequence: CASSFNGGIYNEQFF.

The chain combines TRBV6-2 or TRBV6-3 with TRBJ2-5; 8 bases fit TRBD1. Germline CDR1 is MNHEY and CDR2 is SVGEGT. V gave up 3 bases and J gave up 4 bases; unmatched junction bases: 4. CDR3 length: 14 amino acids. The CDR3 loop is CASSYLGQAETQYF. The CDR3 nucleotides are TGTGCCAGCAGTTATTTGGGACAGGCAGAGACCCAGTACTTC.

The chain couples TRBV5-3 to TRBJ2-7, with D possibly matching TRBD1 (5 bases). TRBV5-3 is an open reading frame, and its role is uncertain. This CDR3 spans 16 amino acids. The CDR3 region has the DNA TGTGCCAGCAGCTTTGAAGTTCCCCCAGGGCCATACGAGCAGTACGTC. This encodes CASSFEVPPGPYEQYV.

V is TRBV6-5 and J is TRBJ2-1; unclear D gene. The CDR3 spans 15 residues. The V gene lost 0 bases and the J gene lost 7 bases, with 13 bases spanning the gap. In germline, CDR1 is MNHEY, CDR2 SVGAGI. The CDR3, as DNA: TGTGCCAGCAGTTACTCTATCGGACGTCAGAATGAGCAGTTCTTC. Residues: CASSYSIGRQNEQFF.

This clonotype has just a few counts. The rearrangement links TRBV11-3 to TRBJ2-1; TRBD2 matches at 8 bases. The CDR3 runs to 16 residues. Looked up from germline, CDR1 is SGHNT and CDR2 is YENEEA. J gave up 4 bases and V 3 bases, and 8 bases lay outside the gene matches. Here the CDR3 reads CASSLDGSGEYNEQFF. CDR3 DNA: TGTGCCAGCAGCTTGGATGGTAGCGGGGAGTACAATGAGCAGTTCTTC.

The genes are TRBV6-6 and TRBJ2-7; D remains unclear. CDR3 length: 12 residues. V lost 2 bases, J lost 0 bases, and 2 bases lay in between. CDR1 and CDR2 (germline): MNHNY, SVGAGI (reference sequence). CDR3 region: CASSYNSYEQYV. The CDR3 region has the DNA TGTGCCAGCAGTTACAACTCCTACGAGCAGTACGTC.

This rearrangement joins TRBV2 to TRBJ1-5; 8 bases line up with TRBD1. This CDR3 region has 17 residues. Germline trimming cut 4 bases from V and 1 base from J; bases unmatched to any gene: 9. Germline V gene sequence: CDR1 SNHLY, CDR2 FYNNEI. The CDR3 coding sequence is TGTGCCAGCAGTGGGGGGACAGGAGCGAGGAGCAATCAGCCCCAGCATTTT. Its translation: CASSGGTGARSNQPQHF. Looking up the rest from reference TRBV2 and TRBJ1-5 gives the full variable domain: EPEVTQTPSHQVTQMGQEVILRCVPISNHLYFYWYRQILGQKVEFLVSFYNNEISEKSEIFDDQFSVERPDGSNFTLKIRSTKLEDSAMYFCASSGGTGARSNQPQHFGDGTRLSIL.

This clonotype was recorded many times. This rearrangement joins TRBV7-2 to TRBJ2-3, with 13 positions matching TRBD2. With 5 bases clipped from V and 10 bases from J, the junction kept 12 bases outside the gene matches. CDR3 size: 16 residues. Germline V lookup: CDR1 SGHTA, CDR2 FQGNSA. The DNA of the CDR3 is TGTGCCAGCAGCCCTAGAAGTACTAGCGGGGGGGCCGCGCAGTATTTT. It translates to CASSPRSTSGGAAQYF.

The genes are TRBV6-1 and TRBJ2-4, with no clear D. CDR3 length equals 11 residues. Looked up from germline, CDR1 is MNHNS and CDR2 is SASEGT. V lost 10 bases and J lost 6, with 10 bases in between. CDR3 coding DNA: TGTGCCATTCTAACGGGAAACATTCAGTACTTC. It is translated as CAILTGNIQYF.

The CDR3 protein is CASSQGPGGGYGYTF. In nucleotides, the CDR3 is TGCGCCAGCAGCCAAGGTCCAGGGGGCGGCTATGGCTACACCTTC. The chain has TRBV4-1 and TRBJ1-2; 8 bases are shared with TRBD1. The germline CDR1 and CDR2 sequences are MGHRA and YSYEKL. This CDR3 has 15 residues. V lost 1 base, J lost 4 bases, and 5 bases stayed unmatched.

This clonotype came up a few times. V usage is TRBV7-3 and J usage is TRBJ1-6, with a possible D match to TRBD1 (5 bases). Germline lookup yields CDR1 SGHTA and CDR2 FQGTGA. The ends were cut back, 4 bases at V and 7 bases at J, with 17 bases in the middle. CDR3 length: 16 amino acids. In DNA, the CDR3 is TGTGCCAGCAGCTGTCCGGGGCCGTCGGGGAATTCACCCCTCCACTTT. Translating it yields CASSCPGPSGNSPLHF. The entire variable domain, with the rest obtained from reference TRBV7-3 and TRBJ1-6, is as follows: GAGVSQTPSNKVTEKGKYVELRCDPISGHTALYWYRQSLGQGPEFLIYFQGTGAADDSGLPNDRFFAVRPEGSVSTLKIQRTERGDSAVYLCASSCPGPSGNSPLHFGNGTRLTVT.